This TCR beta chain was sequenced for a study of beta chain features in type 1 diabetes. About this clone itself: Its target is unknown.

Of the isolated RNA, all was reverse transcribed, and so the sequenced material was expressed TCRB transcripts. Libraries were prepared by immunoSEQ multiplex PCR; TCRdb keeps only in-frame clonotypes and omits some of them. The sample lists 50,000 to 70,000 clones, roughly 50% occurring once. Findings of the study overall: Insertions were fewer and deletions more numerous at VDJ junctions in type 1 diabetes patients. Significant though moderate, a shortening of TCRB CDR3s appeared in all four CD4+ subsets of Type 1 diabetes patients.

CDR1 and CDR2 (germline): MNHEY, SVGAGI. The CDR3 length is 15 residues. J lost 4 bases, V lost 5 bases, and 9 bases had no gene match. The chain has TRBV6-5 and TRBJ1-2; 8 bases map to TRBD1. Source material: Tregs from blood. The sequence was collected from a woman between 35 and 50 years old with type 1 diabetes. DNA for the CDR3: TGTGCCAGCAGTCCGAGGACAGGGACAGGCTATGGCTACACCTTC. This sequence encodes CASSPRTGTGYGYTF.